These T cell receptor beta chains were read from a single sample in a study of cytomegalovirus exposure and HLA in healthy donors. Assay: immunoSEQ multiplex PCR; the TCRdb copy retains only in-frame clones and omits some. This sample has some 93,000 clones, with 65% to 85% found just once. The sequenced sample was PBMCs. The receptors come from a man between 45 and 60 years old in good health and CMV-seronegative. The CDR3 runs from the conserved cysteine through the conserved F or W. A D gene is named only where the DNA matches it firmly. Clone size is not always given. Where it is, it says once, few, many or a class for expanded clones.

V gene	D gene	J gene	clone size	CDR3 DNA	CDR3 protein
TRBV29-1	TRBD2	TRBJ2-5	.	TGCAGCGGACTACTAGCGGGCCAAGAGACCCAGTACTTC	CSGLLAGQETQYF
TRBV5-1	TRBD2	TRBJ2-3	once	TGCGCCAGCAGCCCGCGACTAGCGGGAGGGGGAGATACGCAGTATTTT	CASSPRLAGGGDTQYF
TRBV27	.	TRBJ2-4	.	TGTGCCAGCAGTTCCCGCCCGGAGGGAAACATTCAGTACTTC	CASSSRPEGNIQYF
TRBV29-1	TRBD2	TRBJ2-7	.	TGCAGCGTTGAAGTGACTAGCGGGAGAAGCTACGAGCAGTACTTC	CSVEVTSGRSYEQYF
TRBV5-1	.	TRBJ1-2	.	TGCGCCAGCAGCTTCTCCCACGGGGAGGGCGCAATCGGGGGCTACACCTTC	CASSFSHGEGAIGGYTF
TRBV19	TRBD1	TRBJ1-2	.	TGTGCCAGTAGTATCACGGGACAGGAGAAGAGCTACACCTTC	CASSITGQEKSYTF
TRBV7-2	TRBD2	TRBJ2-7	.	TGTGCCAGCAGTCCCTCGACTAGCCGCGAGCAGTACTTC	CASSPSTSREQYF
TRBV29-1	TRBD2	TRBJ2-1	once	TGCAGCGCCCGCGGGCTAGCGGGAGAAGACAATGAGCAGTTCTTC	CSARGLAGEDNEQFF
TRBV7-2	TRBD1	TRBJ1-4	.	TGTGCCAGCAGCTTAGGGCCTGGACAGGGTAAAGGAAAACTGTTTTTT	CASSLGPGQGKGKLFF
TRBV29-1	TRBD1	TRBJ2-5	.	TGCAGCGTCAGGACAGGGGAAGAGACCCAGTACTTC	CSVRTGEETQYF
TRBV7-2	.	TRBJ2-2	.	TGTGCCAGCAGCCCTAGGAACACCGGGGAGCTGTTTTTT	CASSPRNTGELFF
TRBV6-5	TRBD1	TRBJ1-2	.	TGTGCCAGCACCGGACAGGGGGCCGGCTATGGCTACACCTTC	CASTGQGAGYGYTF
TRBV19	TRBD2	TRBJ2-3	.	TGTGCCAGTAGTCCCGGGACTAGAGGCACAGATACGCAGTATTTT	CASSPGTRGTDTQYF
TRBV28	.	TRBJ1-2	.	TGTGCCAGCAGTTTAATCTCGGCTAGCTATGGCTACACCTTC	CASSLISASYGYTF
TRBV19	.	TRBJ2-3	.	TGTGCCAGTAGTATAGGTACAGGGTTGACAGATACGCAGTATTTT	CASSIGTGLTDTQYF
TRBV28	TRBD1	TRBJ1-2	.	TGTGCCAGCAGTCCCCCCGACAGGGGAAGAGGCTACACCTTC	CASSPPDRGRGYTF
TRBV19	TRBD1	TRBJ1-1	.	TGTGCCAGTAGTACTCGAGACAGGGGGCTTATGTGGTTT	CASSTRDRGLMWF
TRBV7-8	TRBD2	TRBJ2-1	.	TGTGCCAGCAGCTTGGGAAGCGGGAGGGTGGATGAGCAGTTCTTC	CASSLGSGRVDEQFF
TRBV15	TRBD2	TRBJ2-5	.	TGTGCCACCAACGCGAGACCTAGCGGGAGGCAGGAGACCCAGTACTTC	CATNARPSGRQETQYF
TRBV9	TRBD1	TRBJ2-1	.	TGTGCCAGCAGCTCCGGACAGGGGGCGGGGAATGAGCAGTTCTTC	CASSSGQGAGNEQFF
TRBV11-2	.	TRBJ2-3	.	TGTGCCAGCAGATATGTCGCAGATACGCAGTATTTT	CASRYVADTQYF
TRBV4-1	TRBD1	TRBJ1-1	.	TGCGCCAGCAGCCAGGGGGACAGTTCAGGAACTGAAGCTTTCTTT	CASSQGDSSGTEAFF
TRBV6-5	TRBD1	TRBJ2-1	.	TGTGCCAGCAGTACCGGGACAGGTCCCTACAATGAGCAGTTCTTC	CASSTGTGPYNEQFF
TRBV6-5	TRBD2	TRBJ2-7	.	TGTGCCAGCAGTGAAGGTAGCGGGAGTGAAGAGCAGTACTTC	CASSEGSGSEEQYF
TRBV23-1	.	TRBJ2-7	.	TGCGCCAGCAGTCAAATTCCCCGACTGCTTCCCCACTACGAGCAGTACTTC	CASSQIPRLLPHYEQYF
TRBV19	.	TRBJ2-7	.	TGTGCCACAAGTAACGGGATGACGGCTACCTACGAGCAGTACTTC	CATSNGMTATYEQYF
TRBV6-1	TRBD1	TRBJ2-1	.	TGTGCCAGCGAAAGAAGACAGGGGACCTACAATGAGCAGTTCTTC	CASERRQGTYNEQFF
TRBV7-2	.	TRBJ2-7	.	TGTGCCAGCAGCTTAGTGGTCCGCTACGAGCAGTACTTC	CASSLVVRYEQYF
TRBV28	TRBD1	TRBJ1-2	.	TGTGCCAGCAGTTCAGGGGGGCTTGGCTACACCTTC	CASSSGGLGYTF
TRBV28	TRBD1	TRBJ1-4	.	TGTGCCAGCAGTTCCCAGTTAGGGGGCTTTGAAAAACTGTTTTTT	CASSSQLGGFEKLFF
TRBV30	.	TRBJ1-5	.	TGTGCCTGGAGTGCCCTGGGGGGAGGACAGCCCCAGCATTTT	CAWSALGGGQPQHF
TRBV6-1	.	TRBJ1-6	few	TGTGCCAGCAGTGAAGGCAGGGGCAGCTCCTATAATTCACCCCTCCACTTT	CASSEGRGSSYNSPLHF
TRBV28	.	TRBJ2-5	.	TGTGCCAGCAGTTTAAATGAGGGAGAGACCCAGTACTTC	CASSLNEGETQYF
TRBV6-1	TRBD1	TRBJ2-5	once	TGTGCCAGCCGCCGGGACAGGGCGCAAGAGACCCAGTACTTC	CASRRDRAQETQYF
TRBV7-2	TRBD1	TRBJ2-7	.	TGTGCCAGCAGCGCCCGGGACAGGGGTCTCTACGAGCAGTACTTC	CASSARDRGLYEQYF
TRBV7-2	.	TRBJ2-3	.	TGTGCCAGCAGCTCGGTGTCAGGGCTCACAGATACGCAGTATTTT	CASSSVSGLTDTQYF
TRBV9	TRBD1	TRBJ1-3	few	TGTGCCAGCAGCTTCTTCCCAGGGGGCTCTGGAAACACCATATATTTT	CASSFFPGGSGNTIYF
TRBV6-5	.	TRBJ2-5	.	TGTGCCAGCAGTAACAGGTTGGAGAGGGAGACCCAGTACTTC	CASSNRLERETQYF
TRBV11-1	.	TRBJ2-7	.	TGTGCCAGCAGCGGAGGAGGGGGCCTGGGTGTAGGCGAGCAGTACTTC	CASSGGGGLGVGEQYF
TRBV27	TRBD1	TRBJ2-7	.	TGTGCCAGCAGTACATCGGGACAGGGGCTCTTCGAGCAGTACTTC	CASSTSGQGLFEQYF